This TCR beta chain was captured by sequencing in a study of human T cells and chemical hapten exposure (dated by TCRdb to the early 2020s). About the full investigation: For sensitization, 2% DPC in acetone was applied to a 2 cm by 2 cm area of upper inner arm skin. Patch testing on the upper back used Finn chambers containing 0.01% DPC, with scoring done after 6 days according to International Contact Dermatitis Research Group standards. Patient blood was sampled pre-sensitization (week 0) and at 2, 6 and about 24 weeks after DPC sensitization. Throughout the study period of about 22 weeks, patients also received therapeutic DPC doses to the scalp every week. In alopecia patients, the study followed how the peripheral blood TCR repertoire changed in vivo over primary and secondary sensitization to diphenylcyclopropenone (DPC), a hapten. Libraries were pooled for sequencing, and per-sample TCR yields varied mainly because of small differences in library volumes within the pool. Blood for TCR sequencing was provided by twenty-nine alopecia patients at one to four time points (pre-sensitization, 2, 6 and 24 weeks). Alopecia areata with under or over 50% scalp involvement, alopecia totalis and alopecia universalis were represented in the patient cohort, which was mostly female. The investigation overall reported the following: Because every patient had alopecia, a presumed autoimmune disease, the patients' immune response might differ from that of healthy individuals. Expanded TCRs formed significantly more large CDR3 similarity clusters than pre-sensitization or healthy control sets, consistent with antigen-driven responses. After repeated subsampling, changes were observed in the strength of the expansion versus patch-test correlation and in the threshold at which the correlation became significant. The number of PT1 expanded TCRs positively correlated with patch test score, significant at thresholds 8, 16 and 32 but not 4. DPC sensitization did not change how many TCRs were above 1 in 1000 frequency, and no evidence was found of alterations in global repertoire structure.

CDR3 length: 15 amino acids, cysteine to phenylalanine. Only the CDR3 DNA stays, 45 bases, in frame from base 1. CDR1 and CDR2 are drawn from the germline V gene: SQVTM, ANQGSEA. Trimming removed 0 bases from V and 2 bases from J, leaving 13 bases between the germline ends. This clonotype was seen repeatedly, ten times or more. Its recognized antigen is unknown. No base quality values were provided; no much bigger clone lies one nucleotide off. This specimen's time point label, per the study, means: patch test 1, 2 weeks after DPC sensitization. Per the publication, the treatment or condition label means: therapeutic diphenylcyclopropenone sensitization with weekly scalp DPC. At each patch-test visit, blood was drawn before the patch test was applied. To be eligible, patients had to be aged 18 to 70, diagnosed with alopecia and judged suitable for DPC therapy, while pregnant patients were excluded. Total RNA was extracted from unfractionated whole blood that had been collected in Tempus Blood RNA tubes.

Library method: RACE. Instrument used: NextSeq 500. During library preparation, unique molecular identifiers were attached to individual cDNA molecules so that TCRs could be counted in a quantitative, reproducible way. Both TCR alpha and TCR beta chains were sequenced from each blood RNA sample. The paper's processing steps were these. A median of around 96,000 TCRs per sample was observed, with a range of 23,224 to 690,600. The Decombinator software suite was used to annotate the V, J and CDR3 of the TCR reads. For PS versus PT1 abundance plots, all samples were subsampled to the same number of TCRs (28,000). Expanded TCRs were defined as absent before sensitization and observed at least eight times at the 2-week time point. Through fastp at Q25 and MiXCR, TCRdb rebuilt clones from the public reads, retaining in-frame beta chains. Every distinct CDR3 protein forms one entry, paired with its most common genes and DNA. These V and J calls originate from TCRdb's pipeline instead of the authors' own analysis. This sample is represented by about 80,000 distinct CDR3 sequences; around 7% of them were singletons. The top ten constitute 1.5% to 1.7% of the sample.

The chain is assembled from TRBV29-1 and TRBJ2-5; perhaps TRBD2 is the D gene, with 6 bases matching. Sequencing used whole blood, obtained in connection with sensitization to the hapten diphenylcyclopropenone (DPC). The source of this sequence is a woman between 25 and 40 years old with alopecia areata. Some clones in this sample may be carry-over from other donors' samples. The DNA sequence is TGCAGCGTTGAAGATGGGAGGACCGCTCAAGAGACCCAGTACTTC. Its product reads: CSVEDGRTAQETQYF.